This TCR beta chain was captured by sequencing in a study of T-cell reconstitution after alpha-beta-depleted transplantation in children. Study-wide findings and caveats: At around two months after transplant, the alpha-beta T cells were reportedly derived from several hundred expanded clones that came from non-depleted graft cells. The high TCRbeta diversity at day 60 in some patients came from surviving recipient T cells and thymic progenitors. One year post-transplant, T-cell counts and diversity were largely derived from T cells produced anew.

This CDR3 comprises 11 residues. CDR1 DFQATT and CDR2 SNEGSKA come from the germline V gene (reference sequence). Trimming stripped 4 bases from V and 4 bases from J, with 7 bases between. Unique molecular identifiers tagged the TCRbeta library. TCRdb re-called the PCR reads through MiXCR, storing one row per CDR3 protein. Of about 6,000 distinct CDR3 sequences listed, 16% are singletons. This clonotype qualifies as medium-sized. Antigen specificity is unknown. The source of this sequence is a male patient younger than 18 who had a stem cell transplant for acute myeloid leukemia, so the T cells may come from the graft donor. This chain links TRBV20-1 with TRBJ2-5; D gene unclear. The source material was PBMCs, mostly from graft donor cells, sampled 60 days after TCRalphabeta/CD19-depleted stem cell transplant. The DNA of the CDR3 is TGCAGTGCTACAGACCGAGAGACCCAGTACTTC. This gives the protein CSATDRETQYF.